Listed here are 30 T cell receptor beta chains from one sample, sequenced in a study of control samples from healthy donors and cancer patients. The method was immunoSEQ multiplex PCR; TCRdb's version includes in-frame clones alone and lacks a portion of them. The repertoire holds 150,000 to 200,000 clones, with 91% as singletons. Source material: blood. The receptor source for this set is a woman in her thirties in good health.

The chain recombines TRBV10-2 with TRBJ1-2; D is perhaps TRBD1 (5 bases). CDR1 and CDR2 (germline): WSHSY, SAAADI. The CDR3 contains 13 residues. Trimming cost V 3 bases and J 5 bases, with 10 bases left between them. This chain's CDR3 is CASSDPGIYGYTF. The CDR3 nucleotides are TGCGCCAGCAGTGACCCAGGGATATATGGCTACACCTTC.

This clone was detected only a few times. V is TRBV19 and J is TRBJ2-7; tentatively, D is TRBD1 (5 bases). The ends were cut back, 7 bases at V and 2 bases at J, with 12 bases in the middle. Germline CDR1 reads LNHDA; CDR2 reads SQIVND (reference sequence). The CDR3 is 13 residues long. In nucleotides, the CDR3 is TGTGCCAGTACCCTGAAGACAGCCTACGAGCAGTACTTC. Amino acid sequence: CASTLKTAYEQYF.

This clone has only a few counts. The chain joins TRBV29-1 to TRBJ2-1; the match to TRBD2 covers 8 bases. The germline gives CDR1 SQVTM, CDR2 ANQGSEA. The CDR3 length is 14 residues. J was trimmed by 0 bases and V by 5 bases; bases with no gene match: 3. The CDR3 region has the DNA TGCAGCGTTACGAGCGGGAGCTCCTACAATGAGCAGTTCTTC. This codes for CSVTSGSSYNEQFF.

The V and J genes are TRBV18 and TRBJ2-1, with TRBD1 matching 7 bases. The junction had 3 bases not matched to a gene; V was cut back by 3 bases and J by 7 bases. The length of the CDR3 is 13 residues. Per germline, CDR1 KGHSH and CDR2 LQKENI. The CDR3 here is CASSPQGENEQFF. CDR3 nucleotides: TGTGCCAGCTCACCTCAGGGGGAAAATGAGCAGTTCTTC.

The chain recombines TRBV2 with TRBJ1-2; D remains unclear. Germline V gene data show CDR1 as SNHLY and CDR2 as FYNNEI. This CDR3 region has 13 residues. Trimming shortened V by 2 bases and J by 4 bases, and 8 bases separated the two germline ends. The CDR3 protein is CASSELMTYGYTF. The CDR3 DNA reads as TGTGCCAGCAGTGAATTGATGACCTATGGCTACACCTTC.

This chain uses TRBV5-1 with TRBJ1-2; D may be TRBD1 (5 bases). Germline CDR1 reads SGHRS; CDR2 reads YFSETQ. V was cut by 3 bases and J by 5 bases, with 8 bases left in between. The CDR3 length is 12 residues. The CDR3 loop reads CASSSGGYGYTF. The CDR3 DNA sequence: TGCGCCAGCAGCTCGGGGGGTTATGGCTACACCTTC. The variable domain in full, completed from reference TRBV5-1 and TRBJ1-2, reads KAGVTQTPRYLIKTRGQQVTLSCSPISGHRSVSWYQQTPGQGLQFLFEYFSETQRNKGNFPGRFSGRQFSNSRSEMNVSTLELGDSALYLCASSSGGYGYTFGSGTRLTVV.

Remarks on this clone: At the DNA level, this CDR3 is encoded by other sequences in the same sample as well. V and J are TRBV9 and TRBJ2-1; D unresolved. Trimming pared 0 bases from V and 6 bases from J, leaving 4 bases between. This CDR3 is built from 12 residues. CDR1 is SGDLS, CDR2 YYNGEE, per germline. CDR3 amino acids: CASSVAGNEQFF. CDR3 coding DNA: TGTGCCAGCAGCGTAGCAGGCAATGAGCAGTTCTTC.

The rearrangement joins TRBV19 to TRBJ2-3; D call uncertain. The CDR3 is made up of 14 amino acids. Trimming took 2 bases from V and 0 from J, leaving 6 bases between them. CDR1 is LNHDA and CDR2 is SQIVND in the germline V gene (reference sequence). DNA of the CDR3: TGTGCCAGTAGTATAAAGGGTAGCACAGATACGCAGTATTTT. It encodes CASSIKGSTDTQYF. Full variable domain (remainder filled in from reference TRBV19 and TRBJ2-3): DGGITQSPKYLFRKEGQNVTLSCEQNLNHDAMYWYRQDPGQGLRLIYYSQIVNDFQKGDIAEGYSVSREKKESFPLTVTSAQKNPTAFYLCASSIKGSTDTQYFGPGTRLTVL.

The V gene is TRBV12-5, the J gene TRBJ1-5; 7 bases fit TRBD1. Trimming at V came to 10 bases and at J to 6 bases, leaving 18 bases not matched to a gene. From germline, CDR1 is LGHNT and CDR2 FRNRAP. There are 16 residues in the CDR3. This CDR3 is CAKTHHPTGPSQPQHF. The DNA of the CDR3 is TGTGCTAAAACCCACCATCCGACAGGGCCCAGTCAGCCCCAGCATTTT.

Concerning this clone itself: Additional DNA sequences in this sample encode the identical CDR3. The gene calls are TRBV14 and TRBJ2-3; no definite D call. V dropped 0 bases and J dropped 3 bases, with 4 bases sitting between them. This CDR3 is 13 amino acids long. The germline V gene has CDR1 SGHDN and CDR2 FVKESK. CDR3 loop: CASSQDVTDTQYF. The CDR3 coding sequence is TGTGCCAGCAGCCAAGATGTGACAGATACGCAGTATTTT.

For this clone: Other nucleotide sequences in the sample specify the same CDR3. This chain links TRBV2 with TRBJ2-7; unclear D gene. The CDR3 runs to 14 residues. Germline-derived CDR1 and CDR2 are SNHLY and FYNNEI. Trimming removed 0 bases from V and 2 bases from J, with 8 bases in between. CDR3 protein: CASSEALGPYEQYF. The CDR3 DNA sequence: TGTGCCAGCAGTGAAGCTCTTGGCCCCTACGAGCAGTACTTC.

This chain uses TRBV3-1 (or the pseudogene TRBV3-2) with TRBJ1-1; D ambiguous. This CDR3 has 14 residues. CDR1 and CDR2 from the germline V gene are LGHDT and YNNKEL (reference sequence). Trimming stripped 1 base from V and 1 base from J, with 7 bases between. The CDR3 DNA reads as TGTGCCAGCAGCCAAGGGTTGCGGAACACTGAAGCTTTCTTT. Its translation: CASSQGLRNTEAFF.

This clone was seen only once. The chain couples TRBV3-1 (or the pseudogene TRBV3-2) to TRBJ1-2; no clear D gene. Trimming stripped 1 base from V and 8 bases from J, with 14 bases between. The CDR3 totals 14 residues. The germline CDR1 and CDR2 sequences are LGHDT and YNNKEL (reference sequence). The CDR3 sequence is CASSQGVGMGGYTF. The CDR3 DNA follows: TGTGCCAGCAGCCAAGGGGTGGGGATGGGGGGCTACACCTTC.

This clone showed up just once. The chain carries TRBV19 and TRBJ2-7; D perhaps matches TRBD1 (5 bases). The CDR3 extends over 15 amino acids. V was shortened by 3 bases and J by 2 bases, with 14 bases between the two germline ends. Germline values: CDR1 LNHDA, CDR2 SQIVND (reference sequence). The CDR3 nucleotides are TGTGCCAGTAGTATCAGGGATTCATTGGCCTACGAGCAGTACTTC. Translated: CASSIRDSLAYEQYF.

A remark on this clone: Distinct nucleotide sequences in the sample also encode this CDR3. V usage is TRBV12-3 or TRBV12-4 and J usage is TRBJ1-1, with D possibly TRBD1 on 5 matching bases. The CDR3 contains 13 residues. V was cut by 3 bases and J by 5 bases, with 10 bases left in between. CDR3 loop: CASSLAGGTEAFF. CDR3 in DNA: TGTGCCAGCAGTTTGGCCGGGGGGACTGAAGCTTTCTTT.

V usage is TRBV14 and J usage is TRBJ2-3, with unresolved D. V was cut by 4 bases and J by 4 bases, with 9 bases left in between. Germline CDR1 and CDR2: SGHDN and FVKESK. The CDR3 length is 13 residues. The CDR3 is CASSLFLADTQYF. The CDR3 nucleotides are TGTGCCAGCAGCCTATTTCTAGCAGATACGCAGTATTTT.

V and J are TRBV28 and TRBJ2-1; 13 positions match TRBD2. CDR1 MDHEN and CDR2 SYDVKM come from the germline V gene. CDR3 length equals 16 residues. The trim removed 2 bases at V and 8 bases at J, leaving 6 bases unmatched. The CDR3 is CASSLRTSGGRDEQFF. In DNA form, the CDR3 reads TGTGCCAGCAGTTTAAGGACTAGCGGGGGACGGGATGAGCAGTTCTTC.

The table lists this clone with many counts. This sequence joins TRBV27 and TRBJ2-4, with 7 bases that match TRBD2. Germline V gene sequence: CDR1 MNHEY, CDR2 SMNVEV (reference sequence). CDR3 length: 13 amino acids. V gave up 4 bases and J gave up 9 bases; unmatched junction bases: 6. CDR3 protein: CASSWSGDGIQYF. The DNA of the CDR3 is TGTGCCAGCAGTTGGAGCGGGGACGGCATTCAGTACTTC.

The count of this clone is one. The chain joins TRBV6-5 to TRBJ1-5; tentative D call: TRBD1 (5 bases). The CDR3 sequence is 15 residues long. Germline V gives CDR1 MNHEY, CDR2 SVGAGI. Trimming removed 0 bases from V and 7 bases from J, with 13 bases in between. In nucleotides, the CDR3 is TGTGCCAGCAGTTACTCGGGGGGGAGCGGGCAGCCCCAGCATTTT. Residues: CASSYSGGSGQPQHF.

The chain couples TRBV7-9 to TRBJ2-2; 13 bases agree with TRBD2. V lost 5 bases and J lost 5; bases outside the gene matches: 2. The CDR3 is 15 amino acids. CDR1 is SEHNR and CDR2 is FQNEAQ in the germline V gene (reference sequence). The CDR3 sequence: CASSGTSGKTGELFF. The DNA of the CDR3 is TGTGCCAGCAGCGGGACTAGCGGGAAGACCGGGGAGCTGTTTTTT. The full variable domain, its missing parts supplied by reference TRBV7-9 and TRBJ2-2, is DTGVSQNPRHKITKRGQNVTFRCDPISEHNRLYWYRQTLGQGPEFLTYFQNEAQLEKSRLLSDRFSAERPKGSFSTLEIQRTEQGDSAMYLCASSGTSGKTGELFFGEGSRLTVL.

The chain carries TRBV18 and TRBJ2-1; TRBD1 is a possible D gene (5 bases). This CDR3 is 13 amino acids long. With 3 bases removed from V and 3 bases from J, the gap between germline ends came to 6 bases. Germline CDR1 reads KGHSH; CDR2 reads LQKENI. The CDR3 spells CASSPTDYNEQFF. CDR3 DNA sequence: TGTGCCAGCTCACCGACAGACTACAATGAGCAGTTCTTC.

The chain uses TRBV2 and TRBJ1-2; 7 bases are a match to TRBD1. CDR3 length equals 12 residues. The trim removed 7 bases at V and 5 bases at J, leaving 4 bases unmatched. The germline CDR1 and CDR2 sequences are SNHLY and FYNNEI. CDR3 loop: CASNGRGYGYTF. CDR3 sequence (DNA): TGTGCCAGCAACGGCAGGGGGTATGGCTACACCTTC.

The gene calls are TRBV5-1 and TRBJ2-4, with 9 bases that match TRBD1. V lost 4 bases and J lost 0; bases outside the gene matches: 8. Germline V lookup: CDR1 SGHRS, CDR2 YFSETQ. The CDR3 is 17 amino acids. CDR3 in amino acids: CASSTEPGQGAKNIQYF. CDR3 bases: TGCGCCAGCAGCACCGAACCGGGACAGGGAGCCAAAAACATTCAGTACTTC.

The rearrangement joins TRBV6-6 to TRBJ1-5; TRBD1 matches at 7 bases. Germline V gene sequence: CDR1 MNHNY, CDR2 SVGAGI (reference sequence). CDR3 length: 15 amino acids. V gave up 6 bases and J gave up 0 bases; unmatched junction bases: 5. The chain's CDR3 is CASSRQGYSNQPQHF. The CDR3, as DNA: TGTGCCAGCAGCCGACAGGGCTATAGCAATCAGCCCCAGCATTTT.

The chain links TRBV28 to TRBJ1-1; D gene unclear. There are 12 residues in the CDR3. V was clipped by 3 bases and J by 5 bases, with 7 bases between them. Germline lookup yields CDR1 MDHEN and CDR2 SYDVKM. The CDR3 sequence: CASSLGWTEAFF. The CDR3 DNA reads as TGTGCCAGCAGTTTGGGATGGACTGAAGCTTTCTTT.

The V call is TRBV7-9, the J call TRBJ1-4; D is uncertain. Trimming shortened V by 2 bases and J by 6 bases, and 7 bases separated the two germline ends. Per germline, CDR1 SEHNR and CDR2 FQNEAQ (reference sequence). The CDR3 extends over 13 amino acids. CDR3 in amino acids: CASSLQEYEKLFF. The CDR3 nucleotides read TGTGCCAGCAGCTTACAGGAGTATGAAAAACTGTTTTTT. Looking up the rest from reference TRBV7-9 and TRBJ1-4 gives the full variable domain: DTGVSQNPRHKITKRGQNVTFRCDPISEHNRLYWYRQTLGQGPEFLTYFQNEAQLEKSRLLSDRFSAERPKGSFSTLEIQRTEQGDSAMYLCASSLQEYEKLFFGSGTQLSVL.

The count of this clone is one. The V call is TRBV7-9, the J call TRBJ2-1; D assignment may be TRBD1 or TRBD2 (5 bases each). This CDR3 has 17 amino acids. The V end lost 1 base, the J end lost 0 bases, and 13 bases lay between the germline ends. Germline CDR1 reads SEHNR; CDR2 reads FQNEAQ (reference sequence). Here the CDR3 DNA reads TGTGCCAGCAGCTTAGGTGGGGGAATCAGCTCCTACAATGAGCAGTTCTTC. As protein: CASSLGGGISSYNEQFF.

The chain employs TRBV4-1 and TRBJ1-5; 11 nucleotides align to TRBD1. Germline assignment: CDR1 MGHRA and CDR2 YSYEKL. This CDR3 contains 15 residues. V was clipped by 1 base and J by 7 bases; unmatched bases: 3. CDR3 nucleotides: TGCGCCAGCAGCCAAGCGGGACAGGGGGGGCAGCCCCAGCATTTT. Its protein product is CASSQAGQGGQPQHF.

Concerning this clone: This specimen includes other DNA sequences encoding the same CDR3. This chain connects TRBV15 to TRBJ1-4; possibly TRBD1 for D (6 bases). Germline V CDR1 and CDR2: LNHNV, YYDKDF (reference sequence). Trimming removed 0 bases from V and 8 bases from J, with 10 bases in between. CDR3 size: 14 residues. The CDR3 here is CATSRDRGGEKLFF. In DNA, the CDR3 is TGTGCCACCAGCAGAGATCGAGGGGGGGAAAAACTGTTTTTT.

This chain links TRBV11-3 with TRBJ2-3; 8 positions match TRBD2. The germline gives CDR1 SGHNT, CDR2 YENEEA. Trimming at V came to 1 base and at J to 1 base, leaving 4 bases not matched to a gene. CDR3 length: 16 residues. CDR3 nucleotides: TGTGCCAGCAGCTTAGCGGGAGGGCCGGGCACAGATACGCAGTATTTT. The encoded protein is CASSLAGGPGTDTQYF.